The 32 T cell receptor beta chains reported below all come from one sample, sequenced in a study of cytomegalovirus exposure and HLA in healthy donors. Use of 60 Vbeta and 13 Jbeta primers characterized the PCR. The table came from immunoSEQ multiplex PCR; TCRdb's copy has only in-frame clones and leaves some out. Of about 160,000 clones listed, more than 80% are singletons. The material sequenced was PBMCs. The source of these receptors is a woman aged 45 to 65 in good health and CMV-seronegative.

The chain is built from TRBV27 and TRBJ2-7, with 10 bases fitting TRBD2. Unmatched junction bases numbered 7, after V lost 3 bases and J lost 2 bases. The length of the CDR3 is 16 residues. Germline V gene lookup returns CDR1 MNHEY and CDR2 SMNVEV (reference sequence). CDR3: CASSFHLAGATYEQYF. The CDR3 DNA sequence: TGTGCCAGCAGTTTCCACCTAGCGGGAGCAACCTACGAGCAGTACTTC.

The rearrangement uses TRBV5-6 and TRBJ2-1; 10 nucleotides align to TRBD2. This CDR3 spans 15 amino acids. Losses at the gene ends were 5 bases for V and 7 bases for J; bases not matched to a gene: 9. The germline gives CDR1 SGHDT, CDR2 YYEEEE. For the CDR3, the DNA is TGTGCCAGCAGGTTAGTAGCGGGAGGCTTAAATGAGCAGTTCTTC. Encoded protein: CASRLVAGGLNEQFF.

This sequence joins TRBV9 and TRBJ1-5; D gene unclear. Germline-derived CDR1 and CDR2 are SGDLS and YYNGEE. Trimming shortened V by 0 bases and J by 5 bases, and 9 bases separated the two germline ends. The CDR3 is 14 amino acids. CDR3 loop: CASSVGSIDQPQHF. The CDR3, as DNA: TGTGCCAGCAGCGTAGGATCAATAGATCAGCCCCAGCATTTT.

This chain links TRBV15 with TRBJ2-7; 9 nucleotides align to TRBD2. Germline V lookup: CDR1 LNHNV, CDR2 YYDKDF (reference sequence). V lost 0 bases, J lost 5 bases, and 5 bases stayed unmatched. The length of the CDR3 is 15 residues. The CDR3 DNA follows: TGTGCCACCAGCAGAGATCGCGGGAGGGCCCACGAGCAGTACTTC. As protein: CATSRDRGRAHEQYF.

V usage is TRBV10-3 and J usage is TRBJ2-3, with D perhaps TRBD2 (6 bases). Germline-derived CDR1 and CDR2 are ENHRY and SYGVKD. The CDR3 is made up of 13 amino acids. Trimming removed 10 bases from V and 3 bases from J, with 14 bases in between. DNA of the CDR3: TGTGCCACCGGGGTGGCGGGGACAGATACGCAGTATTTT. Translated, it gives CATGVAGTDTQYF.

The rearrangement uses TRBV14 and TRBJ2-1; 9 bases are shared with TRBD2. Unmatched junction bases numbered 7, after V lost 4 bases and J lost 6 bases. Per germline, CDR1 SGHDN and CDR2 FVKESK. The CDR3 has 15 amino acids. The CDR3 spells CASSPPGLARNEQFF. For the CDR3, the DNA is TGTGCCAGCAGCCCACCGGGACTAGCACGCAATGAGCAGTTCTTC.

This clone has just a few counts. The chain is built from TRBV7-2 and TRBJ2-3; maybe TRBD2 (5 bases). This CDR3 has 14 amino acids. Germline-derived CDR1 and CDR2 are SGHTA and FQGNSA. The ends were cut back, 5 bases at V and 3 bases at J, with 12 bases in the middle. This CDR3 reads CASSPRGLTDTQYF. The CDR3 DNA reads TGTGCCAGCAGCCCCCGCGGGCTGACAGATACGCAGTATTTT. The variable domain in full, with the rest retrieved from reference TRBV7-2 and TRBJ2-3, is GAGVSQSPSNKVTEKGKDVELRCDPISGHTALYWYRQSLGQGLEFLIYFQGNSAPDKSGLPSDRFSAERTGGSVSTLTIQRTQQEDSAVYLCASSPRGLTDTQYFGPGTRLTVL.

The V call is TRBV6-4, the J call TRBJ2-3; TRBD1 matches 9 bases. This CDR3 contains 14 residues. The ends lost 3 bases at V and 6 bases at J; junction bases unmatched: 4. Looked up from germline, CDR1 is MRHNA and CDR2 is SNTAGT. DNA for the CDR3: TGTGCCAGCAGTGAGACAGGGGGAGCGGATACGCAGTATTTT. As protein: CASSETGGADTQYF.

This sequence joins TRBV11-2 and TRBJ1-5, with a weak D call TRBD1 (5 bases). V shed 6 bases and J shed 2 bases, with 14 bases lying between them. The germline CDR1 and CDR2 sequences are SGHAT and FQNNGV. The CDR3 sequence is 15 residues long. The CDR3 protein is CASSINGGGNQPQHF. The DNA for the CDR3 is TGTGCCAGCAGTATTAACGGAGGGGGCAATCAGCCCCAGCATTTT.

The chain links TRBV10-3 to TRBJ2-5; TRBD1 is a possible D gene (6 bases). The CDR3 runs to 13 residues. CDR1 and CDR2 from the germline V gene are ENHRY and SYGVKD. V was trimmed by 8 bases and J by 5 bases, leaving 15 bases between them. This chain's CDR3 is CAIRTDFEETQYF. CDR3 nucleotide sequence: TGTGCCATCCGGACAGACTTTGAGGAGACCCAGTACTTC.

The chain links TRBV11-2 to TRBJ1-2, with 7 positions matching TRBD1. This CDR3 comprises 17 residues. With 4 bases clipped from V and 4 bases from J, the junction kept 15 bases outside the gene matches. Germline assignment: CDR1 SGHAT and CDR2 FQNNGV. Here the CDR3 DNA reads TGTGCCAGCAGCTCTTACAAAAAGAACAGGGGCGGCTATGGCTACACCTTC. It yields the protein CASSSYKKNRGGYGYTF.

J is TRBJ1-2 and V is TRBV19; D gene ambiguous. Trimming pared 5 bases from V and 0 bases from J, leaving 10 bases between. The CDR3 is made up of 14 amino acids. Per the germline V gene, CDR1 is LNHDA and CDR2 is SQIVND (reference sequence). CDR3: CASSVSGANYGYTF. The CDR3 coding sequence is TGTGCCAGTAGTGTCTCCGGGGCTAACTATGGCTACACCTTC.

The J gene is TRBJ1-6, the V gene TRBV27; no firm D call. The length of the CDR3 is 17 residues. Germline CDR1 MNHEY, CDR2 SMNVEV (reference sequence). V shed 5 bases and J shed 0 bases, with 14 bases lying between them. CDR3 DNA: TGTGCCAGCAGTCCGCGCGGAGGGAGCTCCTATAATTCACCCCTCCACTTT. It is translated as CASSPRGGSSYNSPLHF.

The chain combines TRBV7-2 with TRBJ2-3, with a possible D match to TRBD1 (6 bases). Trimming took off 5 bases at V and 5 bases at J, with 17 bases between the two ends. Germline V lookup: CDR1 SGHTA, CDR2 FQGNSA. This CDR3 contains 15 residues. CDR3 sequence (DNA): TGTGCCAGCAGCCCCGGGAACAGGGTAAAAGATACGCAGTATTTT. Encoded protein: CASSPGNRVKDTQYF.

Worth noting for this clone: Mismatch with germline at one junction end may stem from a read error. This sequence joins TRBV7-9 and TRBJ1-1; D remains ambiguous. The CDR3 spans 11 residues. Germline loops: CDR1 SEHNR, CDR2 FQNEAQ (reference sequence). The CDR3 reads CSSSQNTEAFF. In DNA form, the CDR3 reads TGTTCCAGCAGCCAGAACACTGAAGCTTTCTTT.

This rearrangement joins TRBV28 to TRBJ2-2; D might be TRBD1 (6 bases). Trimming removed 6 bases from V and 7 bases from J, with 12 bases in between. Germline CDR1 is MDHEN and CDR2 is SYDVKM. This CDR3 spans 13 amino acids. CDR3 in amino acids: CASSPQGHGELFF. In nucleotides, the CDR3 is TGTGCCAGCAGCCCACAGGGTCACGGGGAGCTGTTTTTT.

As for this clone: Other DNA sequences of this sample code for an identical CDR3. This chain links TRBV28 with TRBJ2-3; TRBD1 is a possible D gene (6 bases). Trimming stripped 7 bases from V and 2 bases from J, with 10 bases between. Looked up from germline, CDR1 is MDHEN and CDR2 is SYDVKM. The length of the CDR3 is 13 residues. CDR3 amino acids: CASTPGATDTQYF. The DNA for the CDR3 is TGTGCCAGCACTCCAGGGGCCACAGATACGCAGTATTTT.

The chain joins TRBV29-1 to TRBJ2-7; 9 bases agree with TRBD1. The germline V gene encodes CDR1 SQVTM and CDR2 ANQGSEA. Unmatched junction bases numbered 5, after V lost 2 bases and J lost 0 bases. CDR3 length: 15 amino acids. CDR3 DNA: TGCAGCGTTGAAATGGGACAGGGAGCCTCCTACGAGCAGTACTTC. It translates to CSVEMGQGASYEQYF.

The J gene is TRBJ2-1, the V gene TRBV6-1; the D gene is possibly TRBD1 (6 bases). Between the trimmed V and J ends, which lost 1 base and 5 bases, there was a span of 9 bases. Germline V gives CDR1 MNHNS, CDR2 SASEGT. The CDR3 consists of 14 residues. CDR3 residues: CASSEGTANNEQFF. In nucleotides, the CDR3 is TGTGCCAGCAGTGAAGGGACAGCTAACAATGAGCAGTTCTTC.

This chain joins TRBV2 and TRBJ1-1; D is uncertain. Trimming stripped 6 bases from V and 9 bases from J, with 11 bases between. The CDR3 has 11 amino acids. Per germline, CDR1 SNHLY and CDR2 FYNNEI. The CDR3 DNA sequence: TGTGCCAGCAGGAGCGAGTCGAAAGCTTTCTTT. It encodes CASRSESKAFF.

This chain joins TRBV18 and TRBJ2-7; D call uncertain. Trimming removed 0 bases at V and 2 bases at J, with 5 bases between. Germline assignment: CDR1 KGHSH and CDR2 LQKENI. CDR3 size: 13 residues. DNA for the CDR3: TGTGCCAGCTCACCACCCAGTGCCTACGAGCAGTACTTC. Translated, it gives CASSPPSAYEQYF.

This clone was counted only a few times. This chain uses TRBV2 with TRBJ2-7, with D maybe TRBD1 (6 bases). Germline CDR1 SNHLY, CDR2 FYNNEI. Trimming shortened V by 8 bases and J by 6 bases, and 17 bases separated the two germline ends. The CDR3 totals 13 residues. As DNA, the CDR3 is TGTGCCAGCTCTGCGCAGGGCAGGGGCGAGCAGTACTTC. Encoded protein: CASSAQGRGEQYF.

The gene calls are TRBV28 and TRBJ1-5; D gene uncertain. The length of the CDR3 is 14 residues. V was clipped by 3 bases and J by 7 bases, with 13 bases between them. The germline V gene encodes CDR1 MDHEN and CDR2 SYDVKM. CDR3 sequence (DNA): TGTGCCAGCAGTTTGGGAGGGTTGGAACAGCCCCAGCATTTT. Its protein is CASSLGGLEQPQHF.

This clone was counted once. V gene TRBV7-2 combines with J gene TRBJ2-1; 12 bases map to TRBD2. CDR1 and CDR2 (germline): SGHTA, FQGNSA. The CDR3 spans 15 residues. Unmatched junction bases numbered 6, after V lost 3 bases and J lost 9 bases. DNA for the CDR3: TGTGCCAGCAGCTTTGGGGCTAGCGGGGGGGTTGAGCAGTTCTTC. It is translated as CASSFGASGGVEQFF.

The rearrangement uses TRBV6-6 and TRBJ2-1, with D possibly matching TRBD2 (5 bases). Trimming cost V 3 bases and J 2 bases, with 8 bases left between them. Germline CDR1 and CDR2: MNHNY and SVGAGI (reference sequence). The CDR3 extends over 14 amino acids. CDR3 region: CASSYGETYNEQFF. CDR3 sequence (DNA): TGTGCCAGCAGTTATGGGGAGACCTACAATGAGCAGTTCTTC.

This sequence joins TRBV29-1 and TRBJ2-1, with 9 bases aligning to TRBD1. Germline lookup yields CDR1 SQVTM and CDR2 ANQGSEA. The V and J ends lost 4 bases and 9 bases, in that order; junction bases with no gene match: 10. The CDR3 runs to 14 residues. CDR3 residues: CSVGRTGVVGEQFF. CDR3 DNA: TGCAGCGTTGGACGGACAGGGGTTGTCGGTGAGCAGTTCTTC.

The chain employs TRBV6-1 and TRBJ2-5, with no clear D. The V end lost 6 bases, the J end lost 3 bases, and 14 bases lay between the germline ends. Germline-derived CDR1 and CDR2 are MNHNS and SASEGT. This CDR3 contains 14 residues. CDR3 loop: CASRKAAGKETQYF. CDR3 nucleotide sequence: TGTGCCAGCAGAAAAGCAGCAGGCAAAGAGACCCAGTACTTC.

V gene TRBV5-6 combines with J gene TRBJ2-7, with TRBD1 matching 9 bases. The CDR3 runs 16 residues. Germline CDR1 is SGHDT and CDR2 is YYEEEE. J gave up 4 bases and V 4 bases, and 12 bases lay outside the gene matches. As DNA, the CDR3 is TGTGCCAGCAGCCTTCCCGGGACAGGGTTATCGTACGAGCAGTACTTC. Protein: CASSLPGTGLSYEQYF. Full variable domain (outside the CDR3, taken from reference TRBV5-6 and TRBJ2-7): DAGVTQSPTHLIKTRGQQVTLRCSPKSGHDTVSWYQQALGQGPQFIFQYYEEEERQRGNFPDRFSGHQFPNYSSELNVNALLLGDSALYLCASSLPGTGLSYEQYFGPGTRLTVT.

This clone was seen only a few times. The chain uses TRBV30 and TRBJ2-5; D might be TRBD1 (6 bases). The length of the CDR3 is 14 residues. The germline V and J ends were trimmed by 4 bases and 0 bases, with 12 bases remaining between them. Germline lookup yields CDR1 GTSNPN and CDR2 SVGIG (reference sequence). The CDR3: CAWNRQEYQETQYF. The DNA for the CDR3 is TGTGCCTGGAACAGACAGGAGTACCAAGAGACCCAGTACTTC.

On this clone: Other DNA sequences within the sample encode an identical CDR3. The J gene is TRBJ1-2, the V gene TRBV29-1; no clear D gene. The CDR3 spans 11 residues. Per germline, CDR1 SQVTM and CDR2 ANQGSEA. The V end lost 1 base, the J end lost 4 bases, and 4 bases lay between the germline ends. The CDR3 protein is CSVEGAYGYTF. CDR3 nucleotides: TGCAGCGTTGAAGGCGCCTATGGCTACACCTTC.

The J gene is TRBJ2-7, the V gene TRBV5-1; 8 bases map to TRBD1. Trimming took 4 bases from V and 9 from J; bases not matched to a gene: 15. Germline V gene sequence: CDR1 SGHRS, CDR2 YFSETQ. CDR3 length: 15 amino acids. The DNA for the CDR3 is TGCGCCAGCAGCGTAGGACAGGGTGAGGGGGTCGCGCAGTACTTC. The encoded protein is CASSVGQGEGVAQYF.

This clone was seen a single time. V is TRBV6-1 and J is TRBJ1-2; no reliable D call. The germline V and J ends were trimmed by 2 bases and 7 bases, with 11 bases remaining between them. Germline V gene lookup returns CDR1 MNHNS and CDR2 SASEGT. This CDR3 spans 13 amino acids. This CDR3 is CASSERSRSGYTF. The CDR3 bases are TGTGCCAGCAGTGAAAGAAGCAGGTCTGGCTACACCTTC.